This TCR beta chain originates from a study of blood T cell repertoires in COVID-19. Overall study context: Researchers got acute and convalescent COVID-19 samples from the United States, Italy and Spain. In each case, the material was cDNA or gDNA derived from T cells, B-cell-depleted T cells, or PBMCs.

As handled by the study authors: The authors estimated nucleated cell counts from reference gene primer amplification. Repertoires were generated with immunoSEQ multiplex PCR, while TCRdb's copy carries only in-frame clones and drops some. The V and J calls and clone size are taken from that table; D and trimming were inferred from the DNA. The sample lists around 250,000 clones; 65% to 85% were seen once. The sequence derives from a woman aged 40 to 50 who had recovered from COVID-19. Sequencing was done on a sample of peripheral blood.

CDR3 residues: CASRSTPGERYTF. The CDR3 DNA sequence: TGTGCCAGCAGGAGCACTCCAGGGGAGCGCTACACCTTC. The J gene is TRBJ1-2, the V gene TRBV6-1, with a tentative D call TRBD1 (6 bases). Germline CDR1 is MNHNS and CDR2 is SASEGT. The CDR3 length is 13 residues. Trimming removed 6 bases at V and 9 bases at J, with 17 bases between.